This T cell receptor (beta chain) was identified during a study of blood T cell repertoires in COVID-19. Looking at the study overall: Samples representing acute and convalescent COVID-19 were sourced from the United States, Italy and Spain. Sample material is recorded as cDNA or gDNA derived from T cells, B-cell-depleted T cells, or PBMCs.

The V gene end was trimmed by 5 bases and the J gene end by 6 bases; junction bases not matched to a gene: 3. Germline CDR1 is ENHRY and CDR2 is SYGVKD. The CDR3 is 12 residues long. Original processing methods: Counts of nucleated cells, estimated from reference gene primer amplification, were obtained. Profiling relied on immunoSEQ multiplex PCR, and the TCRdb table lists in-frame clones only, not all of them. From that table come the V and J calls and clone size; the DNA was used to work out D and trimming. This table has hundreds of thousands of clones, 70% to 85% appearing once. Sequencing input: peripheral blood. This clonotype was sampled from an elderly woman with acute or convalescent COVID-19. The chain joins TRBV10-3 to TRBJ2-7, with 8 bases matching TRBD1. The CDR3 sequence is CAISTGGSEQYF. As DNA, the CDR3 is TGTGCCATCAGTACAGGGGGAAGCGAGCAGTACTTC.